This is a list of T cell receptor beta chains from one sample in a study of T cell changes during pregnancy in multiple sclerosis. Method: immunoSEQ multiplex PCR; TCRdb's copy keeps in-frame clones and lacks some. The table shows tens of thousands of clones, with less than 95% occurring only once. The specimen comprised peripheral blood, sampled in the second trimester of pregnancy. All receptors derive from a female donor in good health, enrolled as a control in a pregnancy study. Both conserved end residues are trimmed from each CDR3.

v_gene,j_gene,CDR3aa
TRBV7-9,TRBJ2-1,ASSQPLAGGVNEQF
TRBV2,TRBJ1-2,ASTLTGTFDGYT
TRBV14,TRBJ2-5,ASSQDVVSETQY
TRBV6-1,TRBJ1-3,ASREGPTSGNTIY
TRBV10-3,TRBJ1-5,ATAGQGQGNQPQH
TRBV4-1,TRBJ2-7,ASSRGDSQAYEQY
TRBV11-2,TRBJ1-4,ASRRGAGGGPGANEKLF
TRBV5-6,TRBJ1-2,ASSSPGQVPSNYGYT
TRBV27,TRBJ2-7,ASRADTGANYEQY
TRBV5-1,TRBJ1-1,ASSVRLMNTEAF
TRBV28,TRBJ2-7,ASSFASGIGEQY
TRBV5-1,TRBJ1-1,ASSFGTVNTEAF
TRBV20-1,TRBJ1-5,SARADDPQH
TRBV7-8,TRBJ1-4,ASSLSGVEKLF
TRBV21-1,TRBJ1-2,ASKRQENYGYT
TRBV7-3,TRBJ2-7,ASSQTSGGRYEQY
TRBV6-1,TRBJ2-3,ASTQTSSLTDTQY
TRBV7-9,TRBJ2-3,ASDRGDTQY
TRBV19,TRBJ1-4,ASSIRQGHEKLF
TRBV19,TRBJ1-6,ASSIMQYNSPLH
TRBV7-9,TRBJ1-1,ASSLAPRNTEAF
TRBV28,TRBJ2-1,ASSLGTSINEQF
TRBV18,TRBJ2-2,ASRTGQNTGELF
TRBV4-1,TRBJ2-5,ASSQAEGETQY
TRBV6-4,TRBJ2-1,ASSQTSEKHEQF
TRBV5-6,TRBJ2-7,ASSPGQVLRNEQY
TRBV29-1,TRBJ2-2,SGGENTGELF
TRBV27,TRBJ2-5,ASSLFGTSGGNQETQY
TRBV7-9,TRBJ1-2,ASSKWTGLNYGYT
TRBV6-9,TRBJ2-7,ASTIRQGNYEQY
TRBV6-1,TRBJ2-7,ASNRDRVDYEQY
TRBV5-1,TRBJ1-4,ASSSTGQGRLEKLF
TRBV7-9,TRBJ2-7,ASSLEDTRYEQY
TRBV10-2,TRBJ1-5,ASSESETGSQPQH
TRBV28,TRBJ1-5,ASSSEGARWTGQPQH
TRBV18,TRBJ1-1,ASSPPSRLRGSEAF
TRBV10-3,TRBJ1-1,AISESNRDRDTEAF
TRBV5-4,TRBJ2-5,ASTPGGAGQETQY
TRBV27,TRBJ1-5,ASSISGGRGQPQH
TRBV7-6,TRBJ2-5,ASSLPSEETQY
TRBV13,TRBJ2-5,ASSSAGEETQY
TRBV5-4,TRBJ1-2,ASSLNSIGAWGGGYT
TRBV7-9,TRBJ1-2,ASTGTGDYGYT
TRBV13,TRBJ2-7,ASSQPGQGQYEQY
TRBV11-2,TRBJ2-1,ASSLGWRGRQGSDEQF
TRBV14,TRBJ2-7,ASSRTGGYEQY
TRBV11-3,TRBJ2-2,ASSLVGSGLAGELF
TRBV6-1,TRBJ1-3,ASAGQSGNTIY
TRBV30,TRBJ2-5,AWSRGGEETQY
TRBV5-1,TRBJ2-7,APDRGDSYEQY